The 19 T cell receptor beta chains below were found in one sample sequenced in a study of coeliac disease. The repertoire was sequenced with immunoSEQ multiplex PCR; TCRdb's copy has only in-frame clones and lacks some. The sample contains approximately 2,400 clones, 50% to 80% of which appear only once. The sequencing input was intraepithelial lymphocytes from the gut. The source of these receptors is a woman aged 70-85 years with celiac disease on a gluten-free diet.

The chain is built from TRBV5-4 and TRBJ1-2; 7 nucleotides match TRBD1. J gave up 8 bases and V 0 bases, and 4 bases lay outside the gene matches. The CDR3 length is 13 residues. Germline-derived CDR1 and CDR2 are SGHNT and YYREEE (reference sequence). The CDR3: CASSLGQTGGYTF. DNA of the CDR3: TGTGCCAGCAGCTTGGGCCAGACAGGGGGCTACACCTTC.

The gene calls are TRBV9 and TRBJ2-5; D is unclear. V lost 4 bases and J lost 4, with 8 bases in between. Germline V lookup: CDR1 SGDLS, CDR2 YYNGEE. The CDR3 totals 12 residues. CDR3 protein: CASSHFGETQYF. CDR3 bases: TGTGCCAGCAGCCATTTCGGAGAGACCCAGTACTTC.

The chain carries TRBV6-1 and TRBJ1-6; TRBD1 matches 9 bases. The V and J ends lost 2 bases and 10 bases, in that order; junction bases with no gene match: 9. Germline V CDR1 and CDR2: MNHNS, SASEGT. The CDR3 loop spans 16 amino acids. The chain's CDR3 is CASSERDRELESPLHF. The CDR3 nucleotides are TGTGCCAGCAGTGAACGGGACAGGGAGTTGGAATCACCCCTCCACTTT.

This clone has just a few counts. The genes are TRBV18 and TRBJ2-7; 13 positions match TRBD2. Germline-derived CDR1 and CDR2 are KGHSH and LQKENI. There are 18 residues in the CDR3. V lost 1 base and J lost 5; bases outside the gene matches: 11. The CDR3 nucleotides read TGTGCCAGCTCACCACAATATTTACTAGCGGGAGGGCCCCACGAGCAGTACGTC. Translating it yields CASSPQYLLAGGPHEQYV.

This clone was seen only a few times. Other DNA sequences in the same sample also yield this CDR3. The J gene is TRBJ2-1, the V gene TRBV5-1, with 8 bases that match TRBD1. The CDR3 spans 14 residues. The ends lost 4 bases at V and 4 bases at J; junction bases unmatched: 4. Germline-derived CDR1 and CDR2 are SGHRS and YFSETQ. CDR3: CASSPGQGYNEQFF. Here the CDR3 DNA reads TGCGCCAGCAGCCCCGGACAGGGTTACAATGAGCAGTTCTTC.

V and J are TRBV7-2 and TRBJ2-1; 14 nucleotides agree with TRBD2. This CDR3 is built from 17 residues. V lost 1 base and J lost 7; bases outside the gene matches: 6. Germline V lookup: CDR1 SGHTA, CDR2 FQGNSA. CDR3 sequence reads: CASSLGGTSGRGNEQFF. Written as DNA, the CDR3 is TGTGCCAGCAGCTTAGGAGGGACTAGCGGGAGAGGGAATGAGCAGTTCTTC.

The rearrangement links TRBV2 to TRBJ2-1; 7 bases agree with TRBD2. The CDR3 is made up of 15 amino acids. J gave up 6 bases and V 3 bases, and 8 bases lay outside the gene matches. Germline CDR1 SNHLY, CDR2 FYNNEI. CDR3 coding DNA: TGTGCCAGCAGTGACGGCGGGAGCAAGATCAATGAGCAGTTCTTC. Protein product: CASSDGGSKINEQFF.

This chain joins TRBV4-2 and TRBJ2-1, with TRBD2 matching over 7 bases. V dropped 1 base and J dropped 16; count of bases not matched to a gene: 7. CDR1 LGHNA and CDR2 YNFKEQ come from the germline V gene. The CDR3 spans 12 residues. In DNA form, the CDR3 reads TGTGCCAGCAGCCAAGGCGGGGGAGTAGGCTTCTTC. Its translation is CASSQGGGVGFF.

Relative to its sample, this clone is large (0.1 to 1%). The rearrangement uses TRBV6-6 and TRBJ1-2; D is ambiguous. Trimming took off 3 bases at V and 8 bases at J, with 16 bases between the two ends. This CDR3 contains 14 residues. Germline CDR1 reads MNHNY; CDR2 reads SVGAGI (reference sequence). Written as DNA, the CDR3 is TGTGCCAGCAGTTATTTCCACCCTGGGCTAGGCTACACCTTC. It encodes CASSYFHPGLGYTF.

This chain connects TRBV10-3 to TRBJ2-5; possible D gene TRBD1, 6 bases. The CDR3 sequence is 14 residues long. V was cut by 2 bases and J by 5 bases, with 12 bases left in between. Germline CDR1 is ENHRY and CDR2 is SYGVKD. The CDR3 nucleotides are TGTGCCATCAGTGAGGCAGGGGCCGGTGAGACCCAGTACTTC. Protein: CAISEAGAGETQYF.

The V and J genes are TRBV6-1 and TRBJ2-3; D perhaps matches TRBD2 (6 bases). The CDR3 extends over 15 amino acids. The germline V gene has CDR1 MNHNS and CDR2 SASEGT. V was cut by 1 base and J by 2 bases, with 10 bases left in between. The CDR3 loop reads CASSEDGGDTDTQYF. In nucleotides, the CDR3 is TGTGCCAGCAGTGAAGACGGCGGGGACACAGATACGCAGTATTTT.

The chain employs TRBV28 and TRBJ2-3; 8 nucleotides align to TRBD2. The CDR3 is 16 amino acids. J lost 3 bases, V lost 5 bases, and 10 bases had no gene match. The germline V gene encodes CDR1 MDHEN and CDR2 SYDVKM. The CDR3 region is CASSRPPGLGTDTQYF. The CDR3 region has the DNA TGTGCCAGCAGTCGGCCACCGGGACTAGGGACAGATACGCAGTATTTT.

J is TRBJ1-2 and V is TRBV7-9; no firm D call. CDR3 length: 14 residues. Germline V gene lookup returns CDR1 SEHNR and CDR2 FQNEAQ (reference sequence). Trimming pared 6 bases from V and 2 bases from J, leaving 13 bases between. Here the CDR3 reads CASRSAGVNYGYTF. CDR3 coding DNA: TGTGCCAGCAGATCCGCGGGCGTGAACTATGGCTACACCTTC. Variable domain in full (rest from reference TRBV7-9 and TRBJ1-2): DTGVSQNPRHKITKRGQNVTFRCDPISEHNRLYWYRQTLGQGPEFLTYFQNEAQLEKSRLLSDRFSAERPKGSFSTLEIQRTEQGDSAMYLCASRSAGVNYGYTFGSGTRLTVV.

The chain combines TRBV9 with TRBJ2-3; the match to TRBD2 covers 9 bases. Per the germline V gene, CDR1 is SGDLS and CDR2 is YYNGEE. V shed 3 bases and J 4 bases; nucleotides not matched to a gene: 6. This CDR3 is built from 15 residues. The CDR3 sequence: CASSGNAGGPDTQYF. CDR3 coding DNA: TGTGCCAGCAGCGGGAACGCGGGGGGGCCAGATACGCAGTATTTT.

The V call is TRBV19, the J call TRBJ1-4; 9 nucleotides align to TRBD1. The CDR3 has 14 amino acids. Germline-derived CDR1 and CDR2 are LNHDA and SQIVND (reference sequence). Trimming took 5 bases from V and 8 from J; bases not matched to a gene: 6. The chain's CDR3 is CASSLDRGREKLFF. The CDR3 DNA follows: TGTGCCAGTAGTTTGGACAGGGGAAGAGAAAAACTGTTTTTT. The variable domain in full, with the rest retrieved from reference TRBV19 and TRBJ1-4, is DGGITQSPKYLFRKEGQNVTLSCEQNLNHDAMYWYRQDPGQGLRLIYYSQIVNDFQKGDIAEGYSVSREKKESFPLTVTSAQKNPTAFYLCASSLDRGREKLFFGSGTQLSVL.

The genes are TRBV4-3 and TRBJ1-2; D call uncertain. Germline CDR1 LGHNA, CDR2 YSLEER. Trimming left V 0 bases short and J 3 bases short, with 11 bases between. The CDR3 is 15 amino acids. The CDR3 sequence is CASSQDLRGYYGYTF. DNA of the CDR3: TGCGCCAGCAGCCAAGATCTGCGGGGTTACTATGGCTACACCTTC.

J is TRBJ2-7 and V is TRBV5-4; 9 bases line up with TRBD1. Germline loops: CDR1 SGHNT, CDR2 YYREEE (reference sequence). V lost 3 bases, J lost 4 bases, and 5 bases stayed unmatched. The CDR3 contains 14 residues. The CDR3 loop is CASSSQGQGYEQYV. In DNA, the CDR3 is TGTGCCAGCAGCTCCCAGGGACAGGGTTACGAGCAGTACGTC.

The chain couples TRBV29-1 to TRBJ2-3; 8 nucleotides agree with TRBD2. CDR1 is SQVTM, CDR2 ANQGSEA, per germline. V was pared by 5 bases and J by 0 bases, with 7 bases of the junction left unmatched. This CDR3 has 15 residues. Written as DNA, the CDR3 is TGCAGCGTTCATGGACTAGCACCCAGCACAGATACGCAGTATTTT. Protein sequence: CSVHGLAPSTDTQYF.

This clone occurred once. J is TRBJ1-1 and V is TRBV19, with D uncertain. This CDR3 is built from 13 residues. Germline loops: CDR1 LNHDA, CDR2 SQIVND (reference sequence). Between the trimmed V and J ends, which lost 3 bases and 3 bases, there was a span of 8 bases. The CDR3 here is CASSMKGDTEAFF. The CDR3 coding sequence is TGTGCCAGTAGTATGAAGGGAGACACTGAAGCTTTCTTT.